Below are 21 T cell receptor beta chains sequenced from a single sample in a study of cytomegalovirus exposure and HLA in healthy donors. A multiplex PCR was run with 60 Vbeta primers and 13 Jbeta primers. Method: immunoSEQ multiplex PCR; TCRdb's copy keeps in-frame clones and lacks some. The sample lists roughly 190,000 clones; roughly 80% were seen once. The sequencing input was PBMCs. Every receptor here comes from a woman aged 25 to 39 in good health and CMV-seropositive.

The chain links TRBV5-6 to TRBJ2-5; D is undetermined. The V gene's germline CDR1 is SGHDT and CDR2 YYEEEE. Trimming removed 5 bases at V and 2 bases at J, with 13 bases between. This CDR3 comprises 14 residues. CDR3 sequence reads: CASSSTSFQETQYF. The CDR3 DNA is TGTGCCAGCAGTTCGACTTCCTTTCAAGAGACCCAGTACTTC.

A few counts support this clone. V usage is TRBV28 and J usage is TRBJ2-7; unclear D gene. CDR1 and CDR2 (germline): MDHEN, SYDVKM. The CDR3 extends over 12 amino acids. Trimming left V 3 bases short and J 4 bases short, with 7 bases between. CDR3 DNA: TGTGCCAGCAGTTTGCCCAGATACGAGCAGTACTTC. Encoded protein: CASSLPRYEQYF.

The chain links TRBV28 to TRBJ2-7; 10 nucleotides match TRBD2. This CDR3 spans 15 amino acids. The germline CDR1 and CDR2 sequences are MDHEN and SYDVKM. V dropped 3 bases and J dropped 3; count of bases not matched to a gene: 5. CDR3: CASSLRLAGDYEQYF. The CDR3 DNA reads as TGTGCCAGCAGTTTGCGGCTAGCGGGAGACTACGAGCAGTACTTC.

The CDR3 DNA sequence: TGTGCCAGCAGCGTCAGTGCTGCAACTAATGAAAAACTGTTTTTT. Translation gives CASSVSAATNEKLFF. The V gene is TRBV9, the J gene TRBJ1-4; D not resolved. V was cut by 2 bases and J by 0 bases, with 8 bases left in between. The germline V gene encodes CDR1 SGDLS and CDR2 YYNGEE. There are 15 residues in the CDR3.

The gene calls are TRBV30 and TRBJ1-6; 9 bases line up with TRBD1. J was trimmed by 13 bases and V by 5 bases; bases with no gene match: 3. The germline V gene encodes CDR1 GTSNPN and CDR2 SVGIG (reference sequence). The CDR3 is made up of 11 amino acids. CDR3 in amino acids: CAWGTGIPLHF. The CDR3 nucleotides read TGTGCCTGGGGGACAGGGATCCCCCTCCACTTT.

The chain links TRBV4-2 to TRBJ1-6; tentative D call: TRBD1 (5 bases). The CDR3 consists of 18 residues. V was pared by 0 bases and J by 7 bases, with 19 bases between. Looked up from germline, CDR1 is LGHNA and CDR2 is YNFKEQ. CDR3 sequence (DNA): TGTGCCAGCAGCCAAGATAGGCCGGGACTAACATTAAATTCACCCCTCCACTTT. This gives the protein CASSQDRPGLTLNSPLHF.

The V and J genes are TRBV27 and TRBJ2-1; 7 positions match TRBD2. CDR3 length equals 16 residues. With 0 bases clipped from V and 0 bases from J, the junction kept 2 bases outside the gene matches. Germline loops: CDR1 MNHEY, CDR2 SMNVEV (reference sequence). CDR3 in amino acids: CASSLSSGTSYNEQFF. The CDR3 DNA reads TGTGCCAGCAGTTTATCGAGCGGGACCTCCTACAATGAGCAGTTCTTC.

V and J are TRBV28 and TRBJ2-2; weak D call: TRBD1 (5 bases). This CDR3 has 14 amino acids. CDR1 is MDHEN and CDR2 is SYDVKM in the germline V gene. Between the trimmed V and J ends, which lost 8 bases and 0 bases, there was a span of 10 bases. The CDR3 coding sequence is TGTGCCAGCTCCAAAGGGGCGAACACCGGGGAGCTGTTTTTT. Translation gives CASSKGANTGELFF.

By its share, this clone is medium-sized (0.01 to 0.1%). V is TRBV11-2 and J is TRBJ2-7; the match to TRBD2 covers 7 bases. Germline V lookup: CDR1 SGHAT, CDR2 FQNNGV. The CDR3 is 14 residues long. Trimming took 11 bases from V and 5 from J; bases not matched to a gene: 15. As DNA, the CDR3 is TGTGCCTCCAGCTTAGAGCGGGGTGGCGACGAGCAGTACTTC. The encoded protein is CASSLERGGDEQYF.

The chain couples TRBV25-1 to TRBJ2-1, with D unclear. The V end was cut by 5 bases, the J end by 4 bases, with 12 bases between. The germline V gene encodes CDR1 MGHDK and CDR2 SYGVNS. CDR3 length: 14 amino acids. CDR3 sequence (DNA): TGTGCCAGCAGTCGTTCGGGTTTGTACAATGAGCAGTTCTTC. Amino acids: CASSRSGLYNEQFF.

The chain carries TRBV5-8 and TRBJ2-1, with D possibly being TRBD2 (6 bases). CDR3 length equals 15 residues. V was trimmed by 2 bases and J by 7 bases, leaving 16 bases between them. Germline V CDR1 and CDR2: SGHTS, YDEGEE. CDR3 nucleotides: TGTGCCAGCAGCTTCCCGGGAGCGCTGGGGAATGAGCAGTTCTTC. This sequence encodes CASSFPGALGNEQFF.

The J gene is TRBJ2-3, the V gene TRBV5-8, with TRBD2 matching over 11 bases. Germline values: CDR1 SGHTS, CDR2 YDEGEE. With 1 base clipped from V and 2 bases from J, the junction kept 6 bases outside the gene matches. This CDR3 is built from 17 residues. In DNA, the CDR3 is TGTGCCAGCAGCTTGCCGGGGACTAGCGGAATCACAGATACGCAGTATTTT. It yields the protein CASSLPGTSGITDTQYF.

As DNA, the CDR3 is TGTGCCAGTAGCCTCAACTCGGGAGGGGGCTACACCTTC. Translated: CASSLNSGGGYTF. The V and J genes are TRBV19 and TRBJ1-2; D unclear. Germline lookup yields CDR1 LNHDA and CDR2 SQIVND (reference sequence). V lost 6 bases and J lost 8, with 16 bases in between. This CDR3 is built from 13 residues.

The chain carries TRBV2 and TRBJ2-1; possible D gene TRBD2, 5 bases. The CDR3 spans 12 residues. Germline values: CDR1 SNHLY, CDR2 FYNNEI. The V end was cut by 9 bases, the J end by 2 bases, with 8 bases between. This chain's CDR3 is CASRGPYNEQFF. CDR3 bases: TGTGCCAGTCGGGGTCCCTACAATGAGCAGTTCTTC. Using reference TRBV2 and TRBJ2-1 for the parts outside the CDR3, the full variable domain is EPEVTQTPSHQVTQMGQEVILRCVPISNHLYFYWYRQILGQKVEFLVSFYNNEISEKSEIFDDQFSVERPDGSNFTLKIRSTKLEDSAMYFCASRGPYNEQFFGPGTRLTVL.

This chain uses TRBV11-2 with TRBJ2-7, with 15 bases fitting TRBD2. J gave up 5 bases and V 6 bases, and 11 bases lay outside the gene matches. The germline gives CDR1 SGHAT, CDR2 FQNNGV. The CDR3 length is 17 residues. This CDR3 is CASRPGLAGGPLDEQYF. Written as DNA, the CDR3 is TGTGCCAGCAGACCAGGACTAGCGGGAGGGCCGTTGGACGAGCAGTACTTC. The full variable domain, its missing parts supplied by reference TRBV11-2 and TRBJ2-7, is EAGVAQSPRYKIIEKRQSVAFWCNPISGHATLYWYQQILGQGPKLLIQFQNNGVVDDSQLPKDRFSAERLKGVDSTLKIQPAKLEDSAVYLCASRPGLAGGPLDEQYFGPGTRLTVT.

The chain has TRBV5-1 and TRBJ2-5, with 7 bases identical to TRBD1. The CDR3 sequence is 14 residues long. Germline CDR1 SGHRS, CDR2 YFSETQ. Trimming cost V 4 bases and J 2 bases; bases outside gene matches: 5. CDR3 bases: TGCGCCAGCAGCGTGACAGGGCCGCAAGAGACCCAGTACTTC. As protein: CASSVTGPQETQYF.

The gene calls are TRBV5-1 and TRBJ1-1; D is unresolved. CDR3 length equals 13 residues. V shed 2 bases and J shed 2 bases, with 7 bases lying between them. Looked up from germline, CDR1 is SGHRS and CDR2 is YFSETQ. The DNA of the CDR3 is TGCGCCAGCAGCTTACCAGGAAACACTGAAGCTTTCTTT. It specifies CASSLPGNTEAFF.

As concerns this clone: The junction departs from germline at one end; a sequencing error may be responsible. The same CDR3 can be traced to other DNA sequences in this sample. The chain combines TRBV19 with TRBJ1-2, with D tentatively TRBD1 (6 bases). The CDR3 is made up of 12 amino acids. Germline CDR1 LNHDA, CDR2 SQIVND (reference sequence). CDR3 in DNA: TGCGCCAGTAGCGGACAGAACTATGGCTACACCTTC. Translating gives CASSGQNYGYTF.

This clone was picked up a small number of times. This chain uses TRBV19 with TRBJ1-1; 8 bases fit TRBD1. The CDR3 runs 16 residues. Trimming at V came to 1 base and at J to 3 bases, leaving 7 bases not matched to a gene. Per the germline V gene, CDR1 is LNHDA and CDR2 is SQIVND (reference sequence). CDR3 DNA: TGTGCCAGTAGTATAGGGACAGGGACCCTTTACACTGAAGCTTTCTTT. This encodes CASSIGTGTLYTEAFF. Full variable domain (remainder filled in from reference TRBV19 and TRBJ1-1): DGGITQSPKYLFRKEGQNVTLSCEQNLNHDAMYWYRQDPGQGLRLIYYSQIVNDFQKGDIAEGYSVSREKKESFPLTVTSAQKNPTAFYLCASSIGTGTLYTEAFFGQGTRLTVV.

The rearrangement joins TRBV28 to TRBJ2-7; 10 bases match TRBD2. The CDR3 sequence is 13 residues long. CDR1 MDHEN and CDR2 SYDVKM come from the germline V gene. The V segment lost 10 bases and the J segment 2 bases; nucleotides outside the gene matches: 5. CDR3 nucleotide sequence: TGTGCCATCCAGCGGGAGGGACCCTACGAGCAGTACTTC. Its translation: CAIQREGPYEQYF.

This chain connects TRBV7-8 to TRBJ1-2, with 8 bases that match TRBD1. After removal of 6 bases from V and 8 bases from J, the junction contained 8 bases not matched to a gene. This CDR3 contains 13 residues. Germline-derived CDR1 and CDR2 are SGHVS and FQNEAQ. The CDR3 loop is CASSSLDRVGYTF. The CDR3 nucleotides read TGTGCCAGCAGTTCATTGGACAGGGTAGGCTACACCTTC. The whole variable domain, filled in from reference TRBV7-8 and TRBJ1-2, reads GAGVSQSPRYKVAKRGQDVALRCDPISGHVSLFWYQQALGQGPEFLTYFQNEAQLDKSGLPSDRFFAERPEGSVSTLKIQRTQQEDSAVYLCASSSLDRVGYTFGSGTRLTVV.